These T cell receptor beta chains were read from a single sample in a study of CD8 T cells in Susac syndrome. TCRdb used MiXCR to reprocess the immunoSEQ multiplex PCR reads, holding one entry per CDR3 protein. Counted here are under 200,000 distinct CDR3 sequences, 94% occurring once; the ten biggest clones make up roughly 0.12%. Sequenced: CD4+ T cells from PBMCs. The source of these receptors is a human donor with Susac syndrome. Both conserved end residues are part of each CDR3. Each record gives: D gene, CDR3 length, clone size, J gene, V gene, CDR3 DNA, CDR3 protein. The D gene is left open where the match is weak. The size entry is marked missing in some rows and otherwise reads once, few, many or a size class.

D: .
length: 13
size: .
J: TRBJ1-2
V: TRBV6-1
DNA: TGTGCCAGCAGTGAATCAGGTCCCTATGGCTACACCTTC
CDR3: CASSESGPYGYTF

D: TRBD2
length: 14
size: .
J: TRBJ2-5
V: TRBV29-1
DNA: TGCAGCGTTGCCCCGACTAGCGTTTGGGAGACCCAGTACTTC
CDR3: CSVAPTSVWETQYF

D: .
length: 13
size: .
J: TRBJ1-2
V: TRBV5-4
DNA: TGTGCCAGCAGCCCTCCCTTGGGAGGCGGCTACACCTTC
CDR3: CASSPPLGGGYTF

D: .
length: 14
size: .
J: TRBJ2-1
V: TRBV9
DNA: TGTGCCAGCAGCGTTAGAGTCGGGTACAATGAGCAGTTCTTC
CDR3: CASSVRVGYNEQFF

D: .
length: 14
size: .
J: TRBJ2-4
V: TRBV7-2
DNA: TGTGCCAGCAGCTTAGGTGTCGGACGGAACATTCAGTACTTC
CDR3: CASSLGVGRNIQYF

D: TRBD1
length: 13
size: once
J: TRBJ1-2
V: TRBV7-9
DNA: TGTGCCAGCAGCACCCAACAGGGGTATGGCTACACCTTC
CDR3: CASSTQQGYGYTF

D: .
length: 14
size: once
J: TRBJ2-7
V: TRBV9
DNA: TGTGCCAGCAGCCCCCTGTCTAGCTCCTACGAGCAGTACTTC
CDR3: CASSPLSSSYEQYF

D: .
length: 13
size: .
J: TRBJ2-3
V: TRBV7-9
DNA: TGTGCCAGCAGTTCCGTGAGCACAGATACGCAGTATTTT
CDR3: CASSSVSTDTQYF

D: TRBD1
length: 15
size: once
J: TRBJ2-1
V: TRBV29-1
DNA: TGCAGCGTTGAAGATCGGCAGGGGGTTAACAATGAGCAGTTCTTC
CDR3: CSVEDRQGVNNEQFF

D: .
length: 15
size: .
J: TRBJ2-1
V: TRBV4-3
DNA: TGCGCCAGCAGCCAAGATTGGACCGCCAACAATGAGCAGTTCTTC
CDR3: CASSQDWTANNEQFF

D: .
length: 13
size: once
J: TRBJ1-5
V: TRBV7-2
DNA: TGTGCCAGCAGTTACGCGGGCGGCCAGCCCCAGCATTTT
CDR3: CASSYAGGQPQHF

D: .
length: 16
size: .
J: TRBJ2-3
V: TRBV5-4
DNA: TGTGCCAGCAGCTCTTCAGTGAAATCTAGCACAGATACGCAGTATTTT
CDR3: CASSSSVKSSTDTQYF

D: TRBD1
length: 14
size: .
J: TRBJ1-4
V: TRBV20-1
DNA: TGCAGTGCTAGAGGCACAGGGGGGTATGAAAAACTGTTTTTT
CDR3: CSARGTGGYEKLFF

D: .
length: 16
size: .
J: TRBJ1-3
V: TRBV18
DNA: TGTGCCAGCTCACAACCGGGACTGCCCTCTGGAAACACCATATATTTT
CDR3: CASSQPGLPSGNTIYF

D: TRBD1
length: 13
size: .
J: TRBJ1-1
V: TRBV29-1
DNA: TGCAGCGTTGAGAACAGGGGGAACACTGAAGCTTTCTTT
CDR3: CSVENRGNTEAFF

D: TRBD2
length: 12
size: .
J: TRBJ2-3
V: TRBV6-1
DNA: TGTGCCAGCAGACCCCCGGGACTAGCCCAGTATTTT
CDR3: CASRPPGLAQYF

D: .
length: 12
size: .
J: TRBJ2-4
V: TRBV5-6
DNA: TGTGCCAGCAGCCCAGGGAAAAACATTCAGTACTTC
CDR3: CASSPGKNIQYF

D: .
length: 12
size: .
J: TRBJ2-5
V: TRBV20-1
DNA: TGCAGTGCTCCCGCCCGGGAAGAGACCCAGTACTTC
CDR3: CSAPAREETQYF

D: .
length: 13
size: .
J: TRBJ2-2
V: TRBV7-2
DNA: TGTGCCAGCAGCGTAGACGGAGGCGGGGAGCTGTTTTTT
CDR3: CASSVDGGGELFF

D: .
length: 16
size: .
J: TRBJ1-3
V: TRBV4-3
DNA: TGCGCCAGCAGCCATGTAGTGGGTCAATCGGAAAACACCATATATTTT
CDR3: CASSHVVGQSENTIYF

D: TRBD1
length: 13
size: .
J: TRBJ2-7
V: TRBV19
DNA: TGTGCCAGTAGAAAGGACAGGGGTTACGAGCAGTACTTC
CDR3: CASRKDRGYEQYF

D: .
length: 13
size: .
J: TRBJ2-5
V: TRBV20-1
DNA: TGCAGTGCTAGTAAAGGGGGTCAAGAGACCCAGTACTTC
CDR3: CSASKGGQETQYF

D: TRBD1
length: 18
size: .
J: TRBJ2-7
V: TRBV4-2
DNA: TGTGCCAGCAGCCAAGATCTCGATACAGGGGGCTTACTTGGCGAGCAGTACTTC
CDR3: CASSQDLDTGGLLGEQYF

D: .
length: 13
size: .
J: TRBJ2-1
V: TRBV14
DNA: TGTGCCAGCAGCATAACCCGCTACAATGAGCAGTTCTTC
CDR3: CASSITRYNEQFF

D: TRBD1
length: 12
size: .
J: TRBJ1-1
V: TRBV20-1
DNA: TGCAGTGCTTCCCCCCAGGGGGTTGAAGCTTTCTTT
CDR3: CSASPQGVEAFF

D: .
length: 16
size: .
J: TRBJ2-1
V: TRBV29-1
DNA: TGCAGAAAGTCCCCCCCGCCAGGGAGCTCCTACAATGAGCAGTTCTTC
CDR3: CRKSPPPGSSYNEQFF

D: TRBD2
length: 15
size: .
J: TRBJ2-7
V: TRBV6-5
DNA: TGTGCCAGCAGTTCGGGACTAGCGGGAGATTACGAGCAGTACTTC
CDR3: CASSSGLAGDYEQYF

D: TRBD2
length: 14
size: .
J: TRBJ2-3
V: TRBV20-1
DNA: TGCAGTGCTAGATCCCTAGCGGGGACAGATACGCAGTATTTT
CDR3: CSARSLAGTDTQYF

D: TRBD2
length: 17
size: .
J: TRBJ2-3
V: TRBV4-1
DNA: TGCGCCAGCAGCCCACGGGGCGGGGGGGCATCTTCAGATACGCAGTATTTT
CDR3: CASSPRGGGASSDTQYF

D: TRBD2
length: 14
size: .
J: TRBJ2-5
V: TRBV20-1
DNA: TGCAGTGCTAGAGATGTGACTAGCGGGAAGACCCAGTACTTC
CDR3: CSARDVTSGKTQYF

D: .
length: 15
size: .
J: TRBJ2-6
V: TRBV19
DNA: TGTGCCAGTAGTATATTGACAGCGTGGGGCAACGTCCTGACTTTC
CDR3: CASSILTAWGNVLTF

D: .
length: 14
size: .
J: TRBJ1-4
V: TRBV20-1
DNA: TGCAGTGCTTTGAAACAGGGTCGCGGTGAAAAACTGTTTTTT
CDR3: CSALKQGRGEKLFF

D: TRBD1
length: 15
size: .
J: TRBJ1-6
V: TRBV27
DNA: TGTGCCAGCAGTCCCCGACAGGGGCGTAATTCACCCCTCCACTTT
CDR3: CASSPRQGRNSPLHF

D: TRBD1
length: 13
size: .
J: TRBJ1-2
V: TRBV28
DNA: TGTGCCAGCCGTACAGGGGTGGGCTATGGCTACACCTTC
CDR3: CASRTGVGYGYTF

D: .
length: 16
size: once
J: TRBJ1-1
V: TRBV18
DNA: TGTGCCAGCTCACCGAAGGGAGCGGGGATGAACACTGAAGCTTTCTTT
CDR3: CASSPKGAGMNTEAFF

D: .
length: 14
size: .
J: TRBJ1-4
V: TRBV25-1
DNA: TGTGCCAGCAGTGACAGTTACACTAATGAAAAACTGTTTTTT
CDR3: CASSDSYTNEKLFF

D: .
length: 13
size: .
J: TRBJ1-1
V: TRBV30
DNA: TGTGCCTGGAGTGTCAGGGGATCCACTGAAGCCTTCTTT
CDR3: CAWSVRGSTEAFF

D: .
length: 14
size: .
J: TRBJ2-7
V: TRBV9
DNA: TGTGCCAGCAGCGTAGGTGGGGACACTTACGAGCAGTACTTC
CDR3: CASSVGGDTYEQYF

D: .
length: 14
size: .
J: TRBJ1-1
V: TRBV3-1
DNA: TGTGCCAGCAGACTGGGGACATCCAACACTGAAGCTTTCTTT
CDR3: CASRLGTSNTEAFF

D: TRBD2
length: 14
size: .
J: TRBJ2-5
V: TRBV3-1
DNA: TGTGCCAGCAGCCAAGGACTAGCGGGGGAGACCCAGTACTTC
CDR3: CASSQGLAGETQYF

D: TRBD1
length: 18
size: .
J: TRBJ1-2
V: TRBV12-3/TRBV12-4
DNA: TGTGCCAGCAGTCACCGCCCGGGACAGGGCCGGAGGGACTATGGCTACACCTTC
CDR3: CASSHRPGQGRRDYGYTF

D: .
length: 15
size: once
J: TRBJ1-1
V: TRBV9
DNA: TGTGCCAGCAGCCCATCTGGCCAGTTTAACACTGAAGCTTTCTTT
CDR3: CASSPSGQFNTEAFF

D: TRBD2
length: 17
size: .
J: TRBJ2-4
V: TRBV5-6
DNA: TGTGCCAGCAGCTTGGATTTGGAGCGGGGAGCCAAAAACATTCAGTACTTC
CDR3: CASSLDLERGAKNIQYF

D: .
length: 15
size: .
J: TRBJ2-5
V: TRBV3-1
DNA: TGTGCCAGCAGCCAAGCTCCTTATGGGGGAGAGACCCAGTACTTC
CDR3: CASSQAPYGGETQYF

D: .
length: 12
size: .
J: TRBJ1-2
V: TRBV12-3/TRBV12-4
DNA: TGTGCCAGCAGTTTCAGCTCCTATGGCTACACCTTC
CDR3: CASSFSSYGYTF

D: .
length: 14
size: once
J: TRBJ2-3
V: TRBV20-1
DNA: TGCAGTGCTAGTTCAGGGATGGTCACAGATACGCAGTATTTT
CDR3: CSASSGMVTDTQYF

D: .
length: 15
size: .
J: TRBJ2-7
V: TRBV4-1
DNA: TGCGCCAGCAGCCGCCTCGGGGCTTTTGTCCACGAGCAGTACTTC
CDR3: CASSRLGAFVHEQYF

D: .
length: 14
size: .
J: TRBJ2-7
V: TRBV5-1
DNA: TGCGCCAGCAGCTTGGGACTTCGGCCCTACGAGCAGTACTTC
CDR3: CASSLGLRPYEQYF

D: TRBD1
length: 16
size: once
J: TRBJ1-5
V: TRBV19
DNA: TGTGCCAGTAGTATGTACTTACTTCAGGGGGTACAGCCCCAGCATTTT
CDR3: CASSMYLLQGVQPQHF

D: .
length: 15
size: .
J: TRBJ1-1
V: TRBV3-1
DNA: TGTGCCAGCAGCCAAGAAATACGGCAGACGATAGGCGCTTTCTTT
CDR3: CASSQEIRQTIGAFF

D: .
length: 16
size: .
J: TRBJ1-6
V: TRBV9
DNA: TGTGCCAGCAGCGGTACTTGGGACGGCCTTAATTCACCCCTCCACTTT
CDR3: CASSGTWDGLNSPLHF